A selection of T cell receptor beta chains follows, all from one sample in a study of T cell repertoires in cytomegalovirus infection. TCRdb reprocessed the reads via MiXCR and lists one record per CDR3 protein. The sample holds 250,000 to 300,000 distinct CDR3 sequences, roughly 26% seen once. Sequencing was done on a sample of PBMCs. These receptors were obtained from a human donor in good health (CMV status not recorded). Some clones in this sample may be carry-over from other donors' samples. Each CDR3 is given with its conserved first and last residue. Fields, in order: D gene, J gene, clone size, V gene, CDR3 DNA, CDR3 protein. The D gene is left open where the match is weak. Some rows have no size entry. The others give once, few or many, or a class for an expanded clone.

>NA|TRBJ2-7|NA|TRBV7-9
TGTGCCAGCAGCTTAATCCTGTCGGGTGGAGAGCAGTACTTC
CASSLILSGGEQYF
>NA|TRBJ1-1|many|TRBV7-2
TGTGCCAGCAGCTTATTTCGGATGACTGAAGCTTTCTTT
CASSLFRMTEAFF
>NA|TRBJ1-6|NA|TRBV12-3/TRBV12-4
TGTGCCAGCAGGCAGGGAGGAAACGCTTCACCCCTCCACTTT
CASRQGGNASPLHF
>NA|TRBJ2-5|NA|TRBV6-6
TGTGCCAGCAGCACCTTTGCAGAGACCCAGTACTTC
CASSTFAETQYF
>NA|TRBJ1-3|NA|TRBV28
TGTGCCAGCAGTTTATCCAATGGAAACACCATATATTTT
CASSLSNGNTIYF
>TRBD2|TRBJ2-1|NA|TRBV29-1
TGCAGCGAACGAGGGAGTAGCGGGGTCTACAATGAGCAGTTCTTC
CSERGSSGVYNEQFF
>TRBD1|TRBJ2-3|many|TRBV7-8
TGTGCCAGCAGCGCGTACCGGGACAGGGTAGCAGATACGCAGTATTTT
CASSAYRDRVADTQYF
>TRBD1|TRBJ2-7|many|TRBV7-2
TGTGCCAGCAGCATGACAGGGTGGGAGCAGTACTTC
CASSMTGWEQYF
>NA|TRBJ1-1|NA|TRBV7-6
TGTGCCAGCAGCTTTCAGGGGCGTAACGTTGAAGCTTTCTTT
CASSFQGRNVEAFF
>NA|TRBJ2-1|NA|TRBV7-2
TGTGCCAGCAGCTGGACGGGAGCTAACGACAATGAGCAGTTCTTC
CASSWTGANDNEQFF
>TRBD1|TRBJ2-5|few|TRBV7-7
TGTGCTAGCAGCCTCATCGGGACAGGGGGAGAGACCCAGTACTTC
CASSLIGTGGETQYF
>NA|TRBJ2-1|many|TRBV7-2
TGTGCCAGCAGCTTACAGGGATTGATTGACAATGAGCAGTTCTTC
CASSLQGLIDNEQFF
>TRBD2|TRBJ2-4|many|TRBV6-2/TRBV6-3
TGTGCCAGCAGTTACTCGACTAGCTCCTGGGCCAAAAACATTCAGTACTTC
CASSYSTSSWAKNIQYF
>NA|TRBJ2-3|NA|TRBV29-1
TGCAGCGCCACCGGGACTTTACTGGGCGTTTCCACAGATACGCAGTATTTT
CSATGTLLGVSTDTQYF
>TRBD2|TRBJ2-3|NA|TRBV28
TGTGCCAGCAGTTCTAGCGGATCTAGCACAGATACGCAGTATTTT
CASSSSGSSTDTQYF
>NA|TRBJ1-4|NA|TRBV6-6
TGTGCCAGCAGTTCTTTTGGACTGTCGAATGAAAAACTGTTTTTT
CASSSFGLSNEKLFF
>TRBD2|TRBJ2-5|few|TRBV18
TGTGCCAGCTCACTCATCTCCTCAGCGGGGCAAGAGACCCAGTACTTC
CASSLISSAGQETQYF
>TRBD2|TRBJ2-5|few|TRBV11-2
TGTGCCAGCAGCCCCAGGATAGCGGGAGACCGGGAGACCCAGTACTTC
CASSPRIAGDRETQYF
>NA|TRBJ2-6|few|TRBV2
TGTGCCAGCAGTGTTTTTTTTAGTCTCTCTGGGGCCAACGTCCTGACTTTC
CASSVFFSLSGANVLTF
>NA|TRBJ2-1|few|TRBV7-2
TGTGCCAGCAGCCCAACAGGCGGTGAGCAGTTCTTC
CASSPTGGEQFF
>TRBD1|TRBJ1-6|NA|TRBV27
TGTGCCAGCAGTCCCGGACAGGTTTCACCCCTCCACTTT
CASSPGQVSPLHF
>NA|TRBJ1-1|few|TRBV4-1
TGCGCCAGCAGCCGAGACAGATCCGAAGCTTTCTTT
CASSRDRSEAFF
>NA|TRBJ2-1|NA|TRBV18
TGTGCCAGCTCACCACCGGCGGTCCTCCATGAGCAGTTCTTC
CASSPPAVLHEQFF
>NA|TRBJ1-2|NA|TRBV6-6
TGTGCCAGCAGACCCTCCGGGACGGTATATGGCTACACCTTC
CASRPSGTVYGYTF
>NA|TRBJ2-7|NA|TRBV29-1
TGCAGCGTATGGGGTAGCGGACTATTTACCTACGAGCAGTACTTC
CSVWGSGLFTYEQYF
>TRBD1|TRBJ2-5|NA|TRBV29-1
TGCAGCGCTGGGACAGGGCCCCAAGAGACCCAGTACTTC
CSAGTGPQETQYF
>TRBD1|TRBJ1-1|few|TRBV29-1
TGCAGCGTCGCCCGGGACAGGAACACTGAAGCTTTCTTT
CSVARDRNTEAFF
>NA|TRBJ2-5|NA|TRBV7-2
TGTGCCAGCAGCGGGGGGGCCTCGGTGGTAGAGACCCAGTACTTC
CASSGGASVVETQYF
>NA|TRBJ2-1|few|TRBV6-6
TGTGCCAGCGGAACATCGAGGGACAATGAGCAGTTCTTC
CASGTSRDNEQFF
>NA|TRBJ2-7|many|TRBV7-2
TGTGCCAGCAGCTTGCGGGGGCGCGGTCACGAGCAGTACTTC
CASSLRGRGHEQYF
>NA|TRBJ1-4|many|TRBV14
TGTGCCAGCAGCCATTCGGACGTCATACTCGAAAAACTGTTTTTT
CASSHSDVILEKLFF
>TRBD1|TRBJ2-3|NA|TRBV24-1
TGTGCCACCAGTGATGCCGGGACAGGGGCTACAGATACGCAGTATTTT
CATSDAGTGATDTQYF
>NA|TRBJ1-2|few|TRBV29-1
TGCAGCGTCATAGGGACTCTCAACCGCTACACCTTC
CSVIGTLNRYTF
>NA|TRBJ1-1|NA|TRBV5-1
TGCGCCAGCAGCTTGTTCCACTCTAGGGGGGACACTGAAGCTTTCTTT
CASSLFHSRGDTEAFF
>NA|TRBJ2-5|NA|TRBV29-1
TGCAGCGTTGCAGGGCCTCAAGAGACCCAGTACTTC
CSVAGPQETQYF
>NA|TRBJ1-2|NA|TRBV7-3
TGTGCCAGCAGCTTAGAAGCAGGGATTGGCTACACCTTC
CASSLEAGIGYTF
>NA|TRBJ2-2|few|TRBV7-9
TGTGTGACGGCTTACTCGAACACCGGGGAGCTGTTTTTT
CVTAYSNTGELFF
>NA|TRBJ2-7|NA|TRBV9
TGTGCCAGCAGCGTAGGGACACAAACCTACGAGCAGTACTTC
CASSVGTQTYEQYF
>TRBD2|TRBJ2-5|few|TRBV5-4
TGTGCCAGCAGCGTACCACTAGCGGGAGGGGTGGAGACCCAGTACTTC
CASSVPLAGGVETQYF
>NA|TRBJ1-2|few|TRBV7-6
TGTGCCAGCAGCCCCGACAGTCCCGGCTACACCTTC
CASSPDSPGYTF
>NA|TRBJ2-3|NA|TRBV5-8
TGTGCCAGCAGCCTAAGGGGGGGGGACGCAGATACGCAGTATTTT
CASSLRGGDADTQYF
>NA|TRBJ1-1|many|TRBV11-2
TGTGCCAGCAGCCTCCGGGACGCCTGGGAGGACACTGAAGCTTTCTTT
CASSLRDAWEDTEAFF
>NA|TRBJ1-1|NA|TRBV2
TGTGCCAGCAGTGACGTTGCAGTTCTGAACACTGAAGCTTTCTTT
CASSDVAVLNTEAFF
>NA|TRBJ1-3|few|TRBV28
TGTGCCAGCACCTCGGGCGTTCCCTCTGGAAACACCATATATTTT
CASTSGVPSGNTIYF
>TRBD1|TRBJ2-7|many|TRBV7-2
TGTGCCAGCAGCTTTGTCCGGACAGGGGGCAGCTACGAGCAGTACTTC
CASSFVRTGGSYEQYF
>TRBD1|TRBJ1-2|NA|TRBV6-5
TGTGCCAGCAAGCTCCCGGGACAGAACTATGGCTACACCTTC
CASKLPGQNYGYTF
>NA|TRBJ2-6|many|TRBV7-2
TGTGCCAGCAGCTTAGCGGCCGGGGGAGGGGCCAACGTCCTGACTTTC
CASSLAAGGGANVLTF
>NA|TRBJ2-7|NA|TRBV4-3
TGCGCCAGCAGCCAAGATCAAGGTGGCTACGAGCAGTACTTC
CASSQDQGGYEQYF
>NA|TRBJ2-5|few|TRBV7-2
TGTGCCAGCAGCTTAGTTCCCACAGCTATCCAAGAGACCCAGTACTTC
CASSLVPTAIQETQYF
>TRBD2|TRBJ2-3|many|TRBV7-2
TGTGCCAGCAGCTACGCCGGGGGGACGCAGTATTTT
CASSYAGGTQYF
>TRBD2|TRBJ2-1|NA|TRBV19
TGTGCCAGTAAAGAGCGGGGTCTACAGAATGAGCAGTTCTTC
CASKERGLQNEQFF
>NA|TRBJ1-2|NA|TRBV29-1
TGCAGCGCAACTGCCTCAAACTATGGCTACACCTTC
CSATASNYGYTF
>TRBD1|TRBJ1-1|NA|TRBV5-1
TGCGCCAGCAGCTACGCCGGACAGGGAGCCGCTGAAGCTTTCTTT
CASSYAGQGAAEAFF
>NA|TRBJ1-1|NA|TRBV29-1
TGCAGCGTTGAAGGGGTGGGAGGCCCGAACACTGAAGCTTTCTTT
CSVEGVGGPNTEAFF